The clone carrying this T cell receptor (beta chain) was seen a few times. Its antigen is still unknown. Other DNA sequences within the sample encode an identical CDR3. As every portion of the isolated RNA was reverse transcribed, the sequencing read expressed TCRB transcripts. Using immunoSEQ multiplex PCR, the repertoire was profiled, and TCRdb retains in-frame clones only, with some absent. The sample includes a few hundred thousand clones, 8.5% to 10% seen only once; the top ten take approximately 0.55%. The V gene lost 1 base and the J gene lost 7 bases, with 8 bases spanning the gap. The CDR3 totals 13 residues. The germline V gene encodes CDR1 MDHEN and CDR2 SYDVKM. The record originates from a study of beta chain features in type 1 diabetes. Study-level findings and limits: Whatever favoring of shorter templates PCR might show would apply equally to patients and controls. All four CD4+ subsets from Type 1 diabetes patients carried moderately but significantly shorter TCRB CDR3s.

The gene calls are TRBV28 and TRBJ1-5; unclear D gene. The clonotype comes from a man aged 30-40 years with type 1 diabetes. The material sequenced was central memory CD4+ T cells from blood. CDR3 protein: CASSLSLRQPQHF. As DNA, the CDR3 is TGTGCCAGCAGTTTATCCCTTCGGCAGCCCCAGCATTTT. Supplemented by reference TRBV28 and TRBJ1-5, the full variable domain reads DVKVTQSSRYLVKRTGEKVFLECVQDMDHENMFWYRQDPGLGLRLIYFSYDVKMKEKGDIPEGYSVSREKKERFSLILESASTNQTSMYLCASSLSLRQPQHFGDGTRLSIL.